The TCR beta chain described here comes from a study of naive and memory T cell subsets. An equimolar mix of two oligonucleotides served as the beta constant-region primer for TRBC1 and TRBC2. Nested alpha and beta constant-region primers with the SP2 primer drove four PCR rounds on ligated cDNA. Ligation attached a single-stranded oligonucleotide with a 12-nucleotide UMI and the SP2 primer to the cDNA 3' end. TCRdb reprocessed the UMI-ligation and nested PCR reads via MiXCR and lists one record per CDR3 protein. Altogether under 150,000 distinct CDR3 sequences are present, under 25% being singletons, with the ten largest covering about 0.6%. Cells stained for CD3, CD4, CD8, CD45RA, CD27 and viability were sorted into four CD45RA/CD27 subsets. On this clonotype itself: The antigen is undetermined.

Whole-study results and caveats: The power law exponent of TCR abundance differed between naive and memory cells. Naive repertoires, especially CD8, held a few larger clonotypes, possibly memory cells re-expressing CD45RA.

The CDR3 length is 15 residues. Germline CDR1 reads MDHEN; CDR2 reads SYDVKM. V lost 1 base, J lost 5 bases, and 14 bases lay in between. This receptor was taken from a human donor in good health. Sequenced sample: naive CD8+ T cells from blood. V and J are TRBV28 and TRBJ1-1, with unresolved D. CDR3 DNA sequence: TGTGCCAGCAGTTTATCTGGGTCTTTATCTACTGAAGCTTTCTTT. Translated, it gives CASSLSGSLSTEAFF.